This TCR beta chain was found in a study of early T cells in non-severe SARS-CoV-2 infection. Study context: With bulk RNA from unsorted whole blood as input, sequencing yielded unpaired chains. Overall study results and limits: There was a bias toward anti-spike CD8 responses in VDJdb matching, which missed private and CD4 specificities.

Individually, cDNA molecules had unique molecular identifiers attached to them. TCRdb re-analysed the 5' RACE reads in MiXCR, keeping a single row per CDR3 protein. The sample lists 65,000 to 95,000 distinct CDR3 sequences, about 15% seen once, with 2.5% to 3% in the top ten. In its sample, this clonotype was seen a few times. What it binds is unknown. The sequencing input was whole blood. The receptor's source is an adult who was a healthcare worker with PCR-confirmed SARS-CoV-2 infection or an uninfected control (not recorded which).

CDR3 sequence (DNA): TGTGCCAGCAGCTTAGAAGGTTACTGGAGAGAGACCCAGTACTTC. This gives the protein CASSLEGYWRETQYF. The chain joins TRBV7-2 to TRBJ2-5; D not certain. Germline loops: CDR1 SGHTA, CDR2 FQGNSA. The germline V and J ends were trimmed by 1 base and 4 bases, with 13 bases remaining between them. The CDR3 extends over 15 amino acids.